This T cell receptor (beta chain) was captured in a study of regulatory T cells in long-lasting Graves disease. Whole-study findings and limits: Among samples with persistent disease, TRBV28, TRBJ1-2 and TRBJ2-5 were favored. Possibly, too few samples lowered accuracy.

The CDR3 has 13 residues. The V gene's germline CDR1 is SGHRS and CDR2 YFSETQ. V was pared by 0 bases and J by 7 bases, with 10 bases between. TCR beta libraries were built with iRepertoire HTBI primers and Arm-PCR of CDR3 regions. TCRdb recomputed calls from the multiplex PCR reads with MiXCR, one row per CDR3 protein. Among approximately 310,000 distinct CDR3 sequences listed, 15% to 20% were seen once. Time point meaning: newly diagnosed GD, antithyroid drugs for less than 3 months. RNA isolated from PBMCs was used to make the TCR library. This clonotype was observed at least ten times. The target antigen is unknown.

This sequence was found in a female donor with Graves disease. The V and J genes are TRBV5-1 and TRBJ2-5; D is uncertain. The material sequenced was peripheral blood mononuclear cells (PBMCs), taken at new diagnosis, from a patient treated with antithyroid drugs. CDR3 sequence: CASSLVGSGTQYF. The DNA for the CDR3 is TGCGCCAGCAGCTTGGTTGGAAGTGGGACCCAGTACTTC.